These T cell receptor beta chains were read from a single sample in a study of Ad26.COV2.S vaccination and SARS-CoV-2 variants. The assay was immunoSEQ multiplex PCR, and TCRdb's table has in-frame clones only and misses some. The sample includes about 390,000 clones, less than 90% seen only once; the top ten take about 3.6%. The sample here was peripheral blood, taken in a trial of Ad26.COV2.S vaccine versus placebo. These receptors came from a person between 18 and 60 years old who received the Ad26.COV2.S COVID-19 vaccine or a placebo. Each CDR3 is given with its conserved first and last residue. The order of the fields is clone size, CDR3 length, V gene, J gene, CDR3 protein. Some rows mark clone size as missing; the rest say once, few, many or name a class of expanded clone.

NA,13,TRBV12-5,TRBJ1-2,CASGSGSSNGYTF
NA,12,TRBV7-2,TRBJ2-7,CASSLVSYEQYF
NA,11,TRBV5-5,TRBJ1-5,CASSLPRLRHF
NA,14,TRBV5-6,TRBJ2-1,CASVRLAGHNEQFF
NA,15,TRBV5-1,TRBJ1-2,CASSLDGLAHGGYTF
NA,14,TRBV2,TRBJ2-1,CASILLALDNEQFF
NA,16,TRBV19,TRBJ1-2,CASSGTNPISGYGYTF
few,14,TRBV7-9,TRBJ2-1,CASSLLLGVNEQFF
NA,16,TRBV2,TRBJ1-1,CASSDRGYIMNTEAFF
once,17,TRBV5-4,TRBJ2-3,CASSQIETSGVTDTQYF
NA,14,TRBV2,TRBJ2-3,CASSVTGGTDTQYF
NA,15,TRBV6-5,TRBJ2-2,CASRREVPDTGELFF
NA,16,TRBV5-1,TRBJ1-3,CASSFSTRGSGNTIYF
many,15,TRBV19,TRBJ1-5,CASSTQSLRDQPQHF
NA,14,TRBV19,TRBJ2-7,CASSARQGNYEQYF
NA,13,TRBV6-5,TRBJ2-2,CASSSQGRGELFF
NA,14,TRBV6-5,TRBJ1-6,CASNKDRAGSPLHF
NA,16,TRBV7-7,TRBJ1-4,CASSPYYGTGGEKLFF
NA,16,TRBV10-3,TRBJ1-4,CAISPTKGQTNEKLFF
NA,15,TRBV5-1,TRBJ2-7,CASSRIAGSSYEQYF
NA,13,TRBV2,TRBJ1-1,CASPSPLNTEAFF
NA,14,TRBV4-1,TRBJ1-2,CASSSTGLAYGYTF
once,16,TRBV18,TRBJ2-3,CASSPVASGSTDTQYF
NA,14,TRBV7-2,TRBJ2-3,CASSPSGGTDTQYF
NA,15,TRBV19,TRBJ2-1,CASSIARQGNNEQFF
once,18,TRBV19,TRBJ1-5,CASSIDGDKRYSNQPQHF
few,15,TRBV7-2,TRBJ1-2,CASSSWDRGHYGYTF
NA,19,TRBV7-6,TRBJ1-2,CASSLGPGQGGERNYGYTF
NA,14,TRBV19,TRBJ2-5,CASSPGYGGETQYF
NA,17,TRBV6-1,TRBJ1-5,CASSETPLTGWGQPQHF
NA,17,TRBV4-1,TRBJ2-3,CASSQEGAGTWVHTQYF
NA,11,TRBV2,TRBJ1-1,CASAGFTEAFF
NA,12,TRBV27,TRBJ1-1,CASKRDATEAFF
NA,13,TRBV5-1,TRBJ2-7,CASSLGIRAEQYF
NA,14,TRBV18,TRBJ1-2,CASSPPTGDYGYTF
NA,14,TRBV2,TRBJ2-7,CASRDGQGGYEQYF
NA,14,TRBV6-2/TRBV6-3,TRBJ2-7,CASSYVAGNYEQYF
NA,15,TRBV7-9,TRBJ1-6,CASSLVQGGNSPLHF
NA,14,TRBV14,TRBJ1-2,CASSRMVGNYGYTF
NA,14,TRBV6-5,TRBJ2-7,CASSLSRINYEQYF